This T cell receptor (beta chain) was retrieved from a study of shared clonotypes between healthy human individuals. Donors had no recently reported acute infections or vaccinations and were HIV-negative. This CDR3 region has 13 residues. The germline V gene encodes CDR1 SEHNR and CDR2 FQNEAQ (reference sequence). The ends were cut back, 4 bases at V and 2 bases at J, with 3 bases in the middle. Original processing methods: Junction-only immunoSEQ sequences carried no quality scores, so filtering differed. Clones were read by immunoSEQ multiplex PCR, and TCRdb kept only the in-frame ones, dropping some. V, J and clone size were drawn from that table, and D and trimming were deduced from the DNA. The table records about 1.1 million clones, approximately 80% of them present only once. Study-wide points: Naive subsets usually exceeded memory subsets in estimated richness. Relative to their counterparts shared across all four donors, non-shared clonotypes exhibited diminished generation probabilities.

Turning to this clone: Its antigen is not known. The identical CDR3 is also encoded by other nucleotide sequences in the sample.

This TCR was recovered from a man between 18 and 35 years old in good health. Some clones in this sample may be carry-over from other donors' samples. Material: memory CD4+ T cells from PBMCs. The subset is: CD45RA-negative fraction. The chain carries TRBV7-9 and TRBJ2-6; D remains unclear. The CDR3 DNA is TGTGCCAGCAGCTCCACTGGGGCCAACGTCCTGACTTTC. Encoded protein: CASSSTGANVLTF.